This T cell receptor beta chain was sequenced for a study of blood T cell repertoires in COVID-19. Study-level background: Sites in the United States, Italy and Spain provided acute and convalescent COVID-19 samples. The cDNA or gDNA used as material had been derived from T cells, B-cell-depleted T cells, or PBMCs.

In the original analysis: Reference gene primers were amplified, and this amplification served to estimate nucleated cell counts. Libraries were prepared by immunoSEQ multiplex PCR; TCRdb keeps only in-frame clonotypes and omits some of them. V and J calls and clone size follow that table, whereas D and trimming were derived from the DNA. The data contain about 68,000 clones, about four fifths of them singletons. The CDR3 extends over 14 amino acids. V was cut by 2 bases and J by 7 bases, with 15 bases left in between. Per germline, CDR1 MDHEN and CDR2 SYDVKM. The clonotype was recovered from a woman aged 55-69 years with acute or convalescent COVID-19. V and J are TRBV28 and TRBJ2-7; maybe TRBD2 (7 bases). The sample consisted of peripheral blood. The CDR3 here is CASSLRGGEKEQYF. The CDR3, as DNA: TGTGCCAGCAGTTTAAGGGGGGGGGAGAAGGAGCAGTACTTC.